Below, 10 T cell receptor beta chains from the same sample are listed, as sequenced in a study of CD8+ T cells in alopecia areata. cDNA prepared by RNA extraction and subsequent reverse transcription served as the template for sequencing. Repertoires were generated with immunoSEQ multiplex PCR, while TCRdb's copy carries only in-frame clones and drops some. Among approximately 42,000 clones listed, about two thirds were seen once. Stated treatment: oral pan-JAK inhibitor, 5-10 mg twice daily. The sequences come from CD8+ T cells sorted from blood, collected at week 4, from a patient treated with tofacitinib. The receptors stem from a human donor with alopecia areata.

The gene calls are TRBV10-3 and TRBJ2-7; D is possibly TRBD1 (5 bases). The V end lost 10 bases, the J end lost 2 bases, and 12 bases lay between the germline ends. CDR3 length: 12 residues. In germline, CDR1 is ENHRY, CDR2 SYGVKD. The CDR3 coding sequence is TGTGCCACCACCATGGGGCCCTACGAGCAGTACTTC. Translation gives CATTMGPYEQYF.

The rearrangement links TRBV29-1 to TRBJ2-1; the match to TRBD2 covers 7 bases. The CDR3 is made up of 11 amino acids. In germline, CDR1 is SQVTM, CDR2 ANQGSEA. Trimming cost V 4 bases and J 9 bases; bases outside gene matches: 3. CDR3 sequence: CSVVREGEQFF. As DNA, the CDR3 is TGCAGCGTTGTAAGGGAGGGTGAGCAGTTCTTC.

This chain joins TRBV7-2 and TRBJ1-4; D is undetermined. V was clipped by 3 bases and J by 4 bases, with 9 bases between them. Germline CDR1 SGHTA, CDR2 FQGNSA. The CDR3 has 14 amino acids. The CDR3 sequence is CASSFWESNEKLFF. The CDR3, as DNA: TGTGCCAGCAGCTTCTGGGAGAGTAATGAAAAACTGTTTTTT.

V gene TRBV6-5 combines with J gene TRBJ2-1; TRBD1 aligns across 7 bases. The junction had 3 bases not matched to a gene; V was cut back by 5 bases and J by 8 bases. This CDR3 is 12 amino acids long. In germline, CDR1 is MNHEY, CDR2 SVGAGI. CDR3 amino acids: CASSDRAYEQFF. The CDR3 coding sequence is TGTGCCAGCAGTGACAGGGCTTATGAGCAGTTCTTC.

By proportion, this clone is large. The V gene is TRBV29-1, the J gene TRBJ1-2; TRBD1 matches at 7 bases. The CDR3 length is 14 residues. V lost 7 bases, J lost 3 bases, and 11 bases stayed unmatched. Germline-derived CDR1 and CDR2 are SQVTM and ANQGSEA. The DNA of the CDR3 is TGCAGCGGGGGAGACAGGGAAGGGGACTATGGCTACACCTTC. Translation gives CSGGDREGDYGYTF.

This clone was seen once. This rearrangement joins TRBV2 to TRBJ1-5, with D hard to call. The CDR3 loop spans 15 amino acids. The germline gives CDR1 SNHLY, CDR2 FYNNEI. Between the trimmed V and J ends, which lost 3 bases and 1 base, there was a span of 10 bases. The CDR3 coding sequence is TGTGCCAGCAGTGACCATCTGGGGAGCAATCAGCCCCAGCATTTT. This codes for CASSDHLGSNQPQHF. The full variable domain, completed using reference TRBV2 and TRBJ1-5, is EPEVTQTPSHQVTQMGQEVILRCVPISNHLYFYWYRQILGQKVEFLVSFYNNEISEKSEIFDDQFSVERPDGSNFTLKIRSTKLEDSAMYFCASSDHLGSNQPQHFGDGTRLSIL.

The CDR3 nucleotides are TGTGCCTACCTGGCGGGACTTGAGCAGTTCTTC. Translated, it gives CAYLAGLEQFF. J is TRBJ2-1 and V is TRBV30; D may be TRBD2 (6 bases). The CDR3 runs to 11 residues. V shed 7 bases and J shed 9 bases, with 13 bases lying between them. CDR1 is GTSNPN, CDR2 SVGIG, per germline (reference sequence).

The gene calls are TRBV29-1 and TRBJ2-2; 7 nucleotides align to TRBD1. Trimming removed 6 bases from V and 2 bases from J; junction bases left unmatched: 12. The CDR3 consists of 16 residues. Germline V gene lookup returns CDR1 SQVTM and CDR2 ANQGSEA. CDR3 region: CSVASVGDSNTGELFF. In DNA form, the CDR3 reads TGCAGCGTAGCATCGGTGGGGGACAGTAACACCGGGGAGCTGTTTTTT.

This clone was observed once. The gene calls are TRBV18 and TRBJ2-5; D is undetermined. The V end was cut by 1 base, the J end by 0 bases, with 6 bases between. Per the germline V gene, CDR1 is KGHSH and CDR2 is LQKENI. The CDR3 has 14 residues. Here the CDR3 DNA reads TGTGCCAGCTCACCACACAGCCACCAAGAGACCCAGTACTTC. This codes for CASSPHSHQETQYF.

CDR3 sequence reads: CSVEDQDANYGYTF. CDR3 in DNA: TGCAGCGTTGAAGATCAGGATGCGAACTATGGCTACACCTTC. The chain joins TRBV29-1 to TRBJ1-2; D remains ambiguous. Germline V gives CDR1 SQVTM, CDR2 ANQGSEA. The CDR3 sequence is 14 residues long. Deletions cut 0 bases from V and 2 bases from J, with 10 bases between.